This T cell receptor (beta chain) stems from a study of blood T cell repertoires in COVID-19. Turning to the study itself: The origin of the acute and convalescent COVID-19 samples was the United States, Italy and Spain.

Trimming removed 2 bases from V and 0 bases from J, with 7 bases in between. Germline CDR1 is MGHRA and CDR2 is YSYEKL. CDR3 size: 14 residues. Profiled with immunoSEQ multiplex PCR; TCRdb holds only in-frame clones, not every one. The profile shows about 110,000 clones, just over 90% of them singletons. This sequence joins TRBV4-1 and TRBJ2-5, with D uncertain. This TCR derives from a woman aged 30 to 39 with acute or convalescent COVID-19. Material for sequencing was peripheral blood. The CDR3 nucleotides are TGCGCCAGCAGCCAACAGACAAACCAAGAGACCCAGTACTTC. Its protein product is CASSQQTNQETQYF.